This passage covers 26 T cell receptor beta chains from one sample sequenced in a study of cytotoxic CD8 clonotypes in ibrutinib-treated CLL (dated by TCRdb to about 2021). This sample's time point label indicates: approximately 2 years on ibrutinib. The library was generated by the immunoSEQ multiplex PCR assay. Held by TCRdb, this immuneACCESS table contains in-frame sequences only and omits some clones. Under half of the omission traces to an unresolved V gene where checked; the cause of the rest is unknown. This sample comprises 20,000 to 25,000 clones, about 64% of them detected only once. Together, the top ten hold 28% of the sample. The specimen comprised PBMCs, sampled after 24 months of ibrutinib treatment. Receptors originate from a human donor with chronic lymphocytic leukemia.

This clone was picked up a small number of times. This sample also contains other DNA sequences that code for the same CDR3. The rearrangement joins TRBV18 to TRBJ2-1; the D is unclear. This CDR3 region has 11 residues. Trimming took off 4 bases at V and 3 bases at J, with 1 base between the two ends. Germline loops: CDR1 KGHSH, CDR2 LQKENI. In DNA, the CDR3 is TGTGCCAGCTCACTCTACAATGAGCAGTTCTTC. This translates into CASSLYNEQFF.

The CDR3 coding sequence is TGTGCCAGCAGCGTAGCCCTAGGGGGCAGGGGGCTTGGAAACACCATATATTTT. Translated: CASSVALGGRGLGNTIYF. This sequence joins TRBV9 and TRBJ1-3; 8 bases align to TRBD1. V lost 0 bases and J lost 3; bases outside the gene matches: 11. In germline, CDR1 is SGDLS, CDR2 YYNGEE. The CDR3 is 18 amino acids.

The chain employs TRBV27 and TRBJ2-7, with D possibly TRBD2 on 5 matching bases. The germline V gene encodes CDR1 MNHEY and CDR2 SMNVEV (reference sequence). CDR3 length: 15 amino acids. V was shortened by 5 bases and J by 7 bases, with 21 bases between the two germline ends. The CDR3 protein is CASSMLLGGLWEQYF. The CDR3, as DNA: TGTGCCAGCAGTATGCTACTAGGAGGCCTTTGGGAGCAGTACTTC.

In its sample, this clone was seen once. The chain uses TRBV5-4 and TRBJ1-1, with 8 bases identical to TRBD1. CDR1 and CDR2 (germline): SGHNT, YYREEE (reference sequence). V lost 4 bases and J lost 4; bases outside the gene matches: 6. The CDR3 length is 14 residues. The CDR3 DNA reads TGTGCCAGCAGCACACGACAGGGGATCACTGAAGCTTTCTTT. This codes for CASSTRQGITEAFF.

The chain carries TRBV27 and TRBJ2-2, with D possibly being TRBD2 (7 bases). The germline gives CDR1 MNHEY, CDR2 SMNVEV (reference sequence). The CDR3 covers 18 residues. The V gene lost 5 bases and the J gene lost 4 bases, with 23 bases spanning the gap. As DNA, the CDR3 is TGTGCCAGCAGTCCTCTCCGTACTCGGGGGGCGGGCACCGGGGAGCTGTTTTTT. This translates into CASSPLRTRGAGTGELFF.

The chain employs TRBV27 and TRBJ1-2; D is ambiguous. CDR1 is MNHEY, CDR2 SMNVEV, per germline (reference sequence). The CDR3 has 12 amino acids. With 5 bases removed from V and 7 bases from J, the gap between germline ends came to 11 bases. CDR3 sequence (DNA): TGTGCCAGCAGTCCTTACGGGGTTGGCTACACCTTC. Protein: CASSPYGVGYTF.

This clone showed up just once. The J gene is TRBJ2-1, the V gene TRBV30; D possibly uses TRBD1 or TRBD2 (5 bases each). Trimming stripped 2 bases from V and 4 bases from J, with 15 bases between. This CDR3 spans 15 amino acids. Per germline, CDR1 GTSNPN and CDR2 SVGIG (reference sequence). DNA for the CDR3: TGTGCCTGGAGTCGAACCGGGACGAGATACAATGAGCAGTTCTTC. Translating gives CAWSRTGTRYNEQFF.

This rearrangement joins TRBV21-1 to TRBJ1-1; TRBD1 is the table's D call, not checked against the DNA. TRBV21-1 is marked as a pseudogene. The CDR3 consists of 15 residues. CDR3 bases: TGTGCCAGCAGCTACCGGGACAGGGGGACCACTGAAGCTTTCTTT. It codes for CASSYRDRGTTEAFF.

The chain combines TRBV10-2 with TRBJ2-2; 7 bases align to TRBD1. CDR3 size: 15 residues. V lost 6 bases, J lost 4 bases, and 8 bases stayed unmatched. The germline V gene has CDR1 WSHSY and CDR2 SAAADI. The CDR3: CASRNAAGGTGELFF. The CDR3 bases are TGCGCCAGCAGGAATGCGGCAGGGGGCACCGGGGAGCTGTTTTTT.

The CDR3 DNA reads as TGTGCCAGCAGTGATAGCGCGTCCGAAAAACTGTTTTTT. Translating it yields CASSDSASEKLFF. V is TRBV2 and J is TRBJ1-4; D remains unclear. V was cut by 3 bases and J by 8 bases, with 10 bases left in between. This CDR3 is built from 13 residues. Germline CDR1 and CDR2: SNHLY and FYNNEI.

The table lists this clone with a few counts. The chain carries TRBV10-3 and TRBJ2-3; perhaps TRBD1 as D (6 bases). Germline CDR1 reads ENHRY; CDR2 reads SYGVKD. Trimming shortened V by 10 bases and J by 1 base, and 12 bases separated the two germline ends. This CDR3 spans 13 amino acids. The DNA of the CDR3 is TGTGCCACCCGGGACACCCGCACAGATACGCAGTATTTT. This codes for CATRDTRTDTQYF.

This clone was seen a handful of times. The chain carries TRBV7-7 and TRBJ1-1, with D perhaps TRBD1 (6 bases). The ends were cut back, 2 bases at V and 6 bases at J, with 10 bases in the middle. CDR1 and CDR2 (germline): SSHAT, FNYEAQ (reference sequence). This CDR3 contains 13 residues. Here the CDR3 DNA reads TGTGCCAGCAGCTTAAATAGGGGGGCTGAAGCTTTCTTT. This codes for CASSLNRGAEAFF. Drawing the rest from reference TRBV7-7 and TRBJ1-1, the complete variable domain is GAGVSQSPRYKVTKRGQDVTLRCDPISSHATLYWYQQALGQGPEFLTYFNYEAQPDKSGLPSDRFSAERPEGSISTLTIQRTEQRDSAMYRCASSLNRGAEAFFGQGTRLTVV.

The chain couples TRBV7-9 to TRBJ1-1, with D uncertain. CDR3 length: 13 amino acids. V lost 5 bases, J lost 0 bases, and 7 bases lay in between. Germline V gene lookup returns CDR1 SEHNR and CDR2 FQNEAQ (reference sequence). CDR3 residues: CASSLQLNTEAFF. The CDR3 DNA reads as TGTGCCAGCAGCCTACAGCTGAACACTGAAGCTTTCTTT.

This clone was picked up a small number of times. This chain connects TRBV5-6 to TRBJ2-6; D is possibly TRBD1 (5 bases). Germline assignment: CDR1 SGHDT and CDR2 YYEEEE. V dropped 3 bases and J dropped 0 bases, with 13 bases sitting between them. This CDR3 contains 17 residues. The CDR3 sequence is CASSSMRQSSGANVLTF. Written as DNA, the CDR3 is TGTGCCAGCAGCTCTATGAGACAGAGCTCTGGGGCCAACGTCCTGACTTTC.

This clone was counted only a few times. This sequence joins TRBV5-5 and TRBJ2-5; TRBD2 matches 9 bases. The CDR3 is 15 residues long. CDR1 and CDR2 (germline): SGHKS, YYEKEE (reference sequence). Trimming took 2 bases from V and 4 from J; bases not matched to a gene: 6. The CDR3 sequence: CASSFMAGGRETQYF. The DNA for the CDR3 is TGTGCCAGCAGCTTTATGGCGGGGGGGAGAGAGACCCAGTACTTC.

The rearrangement joins TRBV4-2 to TRBJ2-2, with 11 bases lining up with TRBD2. Trimming removed 0 bases from V and 5 bases from J; junction bases left unmatched: 5. There are 17 residues in the CDR3. From germline, CDR1 is LGHNA and CDR2 YNFKEQ. The CDR3 protein is CASSQETSGDETGELFF. The CDR3 nucleotides are TGTGCCAGCAGCCAAGAGACTAGCGGGGATGAAACCGGGGAGCTGTTTTTT.

Sample share makes this clone medium-sized. The sample carries other DNA sequences with the same CDR3. The gene calls are TRBV5-1 and TRBJ1-1; 7 bases agree with TRBD1. The junction had 5 bases not matched to a gene; V was cut back by 0 bases and J by 3 bases. The CDR3 totals 15 residues. The germline V gene encodes CDR1 SGHRS and CDR2 YFSETQ. The DNA for the CDR3 is TGCGCCAGCAGCTTGGGGGCAGGGGGAGACACTGAAGCTTTCTTT. It codes for CASSLGAGGDTEAFF.

In this sample, this clone turned up once. The chain carries TRBV29-1 and TRBJ2-1; D is unresolved. The germline CDR1 and CDR2 sequences are SQVTM and ANQGSEA. The length of the CDR3 is 13 residues. Trimming took 3 bases from V and 0 from J, leaving 6 bases between them. CDR3 residues: CSVESYSYNEQFF. The CDR3 DNA is TGCAGCGTTGAGAGCTACTCCTACAATGAGCAGTTCTTC.

The V call is TRBV6-1, the J call TRBJ1-5, with TRBD1 as a possible D gene (5 bases). V lost 4 bases and J 2 bases, leaving 12 bases between the germline ends. Germline loops: CDR1 MNHNS, CDR2 SASEGT. The CDR3 contains 15 residues. CDR3 loop: CASSGLQVGNQPQHF. CDR3 DNA: TGTGCCAGCAGTGGGCTACAGGTGGGCAATCAGCCCCAGCATTTT.

V usage is TRBV25-1 and J usage is TRBJ1-1; possible D gene TRBD1, 6 bases. Germline CDR1 and CDR2: MGHDK and SYGVNS. The germline V and J ends were trimmed by 7 bases and 4 bases, with 16 bases remaining between them. The CDR3 has 14 amino acids. CDR3 nucleotide sequence: TGTGCCAGCACCGGGGGGCCCTGGGGCACTGAAGCTTTCTTT. Amino acids: CASTGGPWGTEAFF.

CDR3 amino acids: CASSHPGRGDYRTEAFF. As DNA, the CDR3 is TGTGCCAGCTCACACCCCGGGAGGGGGGACTATCGCACTGAAGCTTTCTTT. V gene TRBV18 combines with J gene TRBJ1-1; possible D gene TRBD1, 6 bases. CDR1 and CDR2 (germline): KGHSH, LQKENI. This CDR3 spans 17 amino acids. Trimming pared 4 bases from V and 4 bases from J, leaving 22 bases between. Full variable domain (remainder filled in from reference TRBV18 and TRBJ1-1): NAGVMQNPRHLVRRRGQEARLRCSPMKGHSHVYWYRQLPEEGLKFMVYLQKENIIDESGMPKERFSAEFPKEGPSILRIQQVVRGDSAAYFCASSHPGRGDYRTEAFFGQGTRLTVV.

The chain employs TRBV11-2 and TRBJ2-1; 8 bases line up with TRBD1. The CDR3 is 15 residues long. V lost 5 bases to trimming and J lost 1 base; unmatched junction nucleotides: 4. Looked up from germline, CDR1 is SGHAT and CDR2 is FQNNGV. The CDR3 loop reads CASSQQGGSYNEQFF. Here the CDR3 DNA reads TGTGCCAGCAGCCAACAGGGGGGATCCTACAATGAGCAGTTCTTC. The variable domain in full, with the rest retrieved from reference TRBV11-2 and TRBJ2-1, is EAGVAQSPRYKIIEKRQSVAFWCNPISGHATLYWYQQILGQGPKLLIQFQNNGVVDDSQLPKDRFSAERLKGVDSTLKIQPAKLEDSAVYLCASSQQGGSYNEQFFGPGTRLTVL.

This clone was observed a handful of times. The gene calls are TRBV9 and TRBJ2-2; TRBD1 matches 7 bases. V gave up 0 bases and J gave up 2 bases; unmatched junction bases: 4. Germline V CDR1 and CDR2: SGDLS, YYNGEE. The CDR3 extends over 16 amino acids. CDR3 residues: CASSVDGTANTGELFF. CDR3 coding DNA: TGTGCCAGCAGCGTAGACGGGACAGCCAACACCGGGGAGCTGTTTTTT.

Only a few counts were recorded for this clone. The V gene is TRBV18, the J gene TRBJ2-6; the match to TRBD1 covers 11 bases. The CDR3 contains 18 residues. Unmatched junction bases numbered 7, after V lost 4 bases and J lost 2 bases. The germline CDR1 and CDR2 sequences are KGHSH and LQKENI. For the CDR3, the DNA is TGTGCCAGCTCACAACCGGGACAGGGGGTACCTGGGGCCAACGTCCTGACTTTC. It specifies CASSQPGQGVPGANVLTF.

The CDR3 coding sequence is TGTGCCAGCAGCTTGGGTGGGGGCACTGAAGCTTTCTTT. It specifies CASSLGGGTEAFF. The V and J genes are TRBV5-5 and TRBJ1-1, with a possible D match to TRBD1 (5 bases). Trimming shortened V by 0 bases and J by 4 bases, and 7 bases separated the two germline ends. The germline CDR1 and CDR2 sequences are SGHKS and YYEKEE (reference sequence). The CDR3 has 13 amino acids.

The V gene is TRBV19, the J gene TRBJ1-1; D gene ambiguous. Trimming shortened V by 3 bases and J by 0 bases, and 5 bases separated the two germline ends. Germline-derived CDR1 and CDR2 are LNHDA and SQIVND (reference sequence). This CDR3 is built from 13 residues. The CDR3 nucleotides are TGTGCCAGTAGTATCTGGATGAACACTGAAGCTTTCTTT. Translated: CASSIWMNTEAFF.